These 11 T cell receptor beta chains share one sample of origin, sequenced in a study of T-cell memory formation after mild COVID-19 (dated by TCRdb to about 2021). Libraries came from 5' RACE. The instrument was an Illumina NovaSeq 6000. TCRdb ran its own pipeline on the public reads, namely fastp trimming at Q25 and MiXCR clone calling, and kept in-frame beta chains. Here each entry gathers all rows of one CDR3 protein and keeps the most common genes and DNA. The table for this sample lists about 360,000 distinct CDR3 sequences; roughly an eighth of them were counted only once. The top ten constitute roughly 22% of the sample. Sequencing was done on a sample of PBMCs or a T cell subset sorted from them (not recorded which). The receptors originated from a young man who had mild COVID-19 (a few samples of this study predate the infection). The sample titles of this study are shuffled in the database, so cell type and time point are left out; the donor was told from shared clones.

The CDR3 spells CASSVSGQNQAFF. The CDR3 bases are TGTGCCAGCAGCGTAAGCGGACAGAACCAAGCTTTCTTT. V usage is TRBV9 and J usage is TRBJ1-1; the D gene is possibly TRBD1 (6 bases). There are 13 residues in the CDR3. Trimming cost V 1 base and J 9 bases, with 13 bases left between them. Germline V gives CDR1 SGDLS, CDR2 YYNGEE.

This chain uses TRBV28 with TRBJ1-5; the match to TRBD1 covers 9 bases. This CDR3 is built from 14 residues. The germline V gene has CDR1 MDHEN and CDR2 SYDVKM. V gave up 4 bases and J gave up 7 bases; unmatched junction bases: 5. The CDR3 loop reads CASSWTGVRQPQHF. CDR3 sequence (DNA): TGTGCCAGCAGTTGGACAGGGGTAAGGCAGCCCCAGCATTTT.

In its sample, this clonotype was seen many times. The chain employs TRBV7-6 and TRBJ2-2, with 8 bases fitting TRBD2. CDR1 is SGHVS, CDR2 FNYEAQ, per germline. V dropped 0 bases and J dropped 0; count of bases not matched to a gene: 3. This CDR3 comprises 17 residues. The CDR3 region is CASSLAGGAANTGELFF. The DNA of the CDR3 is TGTGCCAGCAGCTTAGCCGGGGGGGCCGCGAACACCGGGGAGCTGTTTTTT.

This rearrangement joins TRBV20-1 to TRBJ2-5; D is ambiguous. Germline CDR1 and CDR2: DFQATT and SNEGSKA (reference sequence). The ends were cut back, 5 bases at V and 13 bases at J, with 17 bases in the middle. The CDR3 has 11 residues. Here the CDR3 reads CSALDGGITYF. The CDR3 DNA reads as TGCAGTGCTCTTGACGGCGGTATAACGTACTTC.

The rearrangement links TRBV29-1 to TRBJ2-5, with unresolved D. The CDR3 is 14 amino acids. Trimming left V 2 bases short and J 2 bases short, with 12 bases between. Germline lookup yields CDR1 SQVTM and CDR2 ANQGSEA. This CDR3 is CSVESGPIQETQYF. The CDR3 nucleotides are TGCAGCGTTGAAAGTGGACCCATTCAAGAGACCCAGTACTTC.

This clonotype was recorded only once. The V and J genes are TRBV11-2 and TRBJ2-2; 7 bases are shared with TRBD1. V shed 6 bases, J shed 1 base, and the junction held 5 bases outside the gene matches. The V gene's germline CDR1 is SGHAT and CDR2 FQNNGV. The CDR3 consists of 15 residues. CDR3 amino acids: CASRGDRVNTGELFF. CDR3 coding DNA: TGTGCCAGCAGGGGCGACAGGGTGAACACCGGGGAGCTGTTTTTT.

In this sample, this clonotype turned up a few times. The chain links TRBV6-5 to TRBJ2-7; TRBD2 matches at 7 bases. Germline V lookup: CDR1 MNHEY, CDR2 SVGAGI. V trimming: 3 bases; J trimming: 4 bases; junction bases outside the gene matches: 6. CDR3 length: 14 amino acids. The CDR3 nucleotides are TGTGCCAGCAGTTATGGAGCGGGGCAGTACGAGCAGTACGTC. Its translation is CASSYGAGQYEQYV.

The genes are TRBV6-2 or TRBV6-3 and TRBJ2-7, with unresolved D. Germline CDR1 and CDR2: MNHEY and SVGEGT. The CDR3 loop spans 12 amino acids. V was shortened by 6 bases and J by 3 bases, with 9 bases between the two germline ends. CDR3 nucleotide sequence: TGTGCCAGCAGCTCCCCCCTCTACGAGCAGTACTTC. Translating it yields CASSSPLYEQYF.

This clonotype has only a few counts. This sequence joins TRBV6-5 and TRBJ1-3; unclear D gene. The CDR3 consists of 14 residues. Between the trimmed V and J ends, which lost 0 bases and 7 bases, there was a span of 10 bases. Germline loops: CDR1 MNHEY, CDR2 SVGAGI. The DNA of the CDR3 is TGTGCCAGCAGTTACTCTGGGCCCCCCAACACCATATATTTT. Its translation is CASSYSGPPNTIYF.

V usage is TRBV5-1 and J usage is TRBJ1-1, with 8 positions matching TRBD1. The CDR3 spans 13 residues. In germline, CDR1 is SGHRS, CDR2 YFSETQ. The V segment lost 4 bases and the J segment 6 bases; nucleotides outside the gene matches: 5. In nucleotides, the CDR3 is TGCGCCAGCAGCGGACAGGGAGTGTCTGAAGCTTTCTTT. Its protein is CASSGQGVSEAFF.

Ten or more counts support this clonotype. CDR3: CAISDRGRETQYF. The CDR3 DNA reads as TGTGCCATCAGTGACAGGGGGCGGGAGACCCAGTACTTC. This sequence joins TRBV10-3 and TRBJ2-5, with 8 bases fitting TRBD1. V dropped 3 bases and J dropped 5; count of bases not matched to a gene: 2. The CDR3 runs to 13 residues. The germline CDR1 and CDR2 sequences are ENHRY and SYGVKD.